The 9 T cell receptor beta chains listed next were all sequenced from one sample in a study of CD8 T cells in ankylosing spondylitis. Study outcomes and limitations: In ankylosing spondylitis blood, a motif of eight highly homologous TCR beta variants appeared characteristic.

Their specific antigens are unknown. TCRdb reprocessed the 5' RACE reads with MiXCR, giving one entry per CDR3 protein. The sample consists of a few hundred thousand distinct CDR3 sequences, around 24% of them appearing once. The sample comprised blood, either unsorted or a sorted T cell fraction (not recorded which). The source is a male donor with ankylosing spondylitis.

V usage is TRBV5-1 and J usage is TRBJ1-2; 9 nucleotides align to TRBD1. The CDR3 consists of 16 residues. Germline-derived CDR1 and CDR2 are SGHRS and YFSETQ. The ends lost 3 bases at V and 4 bases at J; junction bases unmatched: 10. The DNA of the CDR3 is TGCGCCAGCAGCTGGGATACGACAGGGGGTCGCTATGGCTACACCTTC. Residues: CASSWDTTGGRYGYTF.

The V gene is TRBV30, the J gene TRBJ2-7; unclear D gene. The ends were cut back, 3 bases at V and 3 bases at J, with 15 bases in the middle. The CDR3 extends over 14 amino acids. CDR1 GTSNPN and CDR2 SVGIG come from the germline V gene (reference sequence). Here the CDR3 reads CAWSPGLGIYEQYF. In DNA, the CDR3 is TGTGCCTGGAGCCCGGGCTTAGGGATCTACGAGCAGTACTTC.

This chain uses TRBV2 with TRBJ2-7, with D unresolved. V lost 4 bases and J lost 2, with 15 bases in between. The CDR3 contains 15 residues. Germline values: CDR1 SNHLY, CDR2 FYNNEI. The CDR3 sequence is CASSGHVRSTYEQYF. DNA of the CDR3: TGTGCCAGCAGTGGCCACGTGAGGAGTACCTACGAGCAGTACTTC.

This clonotype was seen a handful of times. V usage is TRBV6-1 and J usage is TRBJ2-2, with D perhaps TRBD2 (5 bases). This CDR3 is 15 amino acids long. Between the trimmed V and J ends, which lost 2 bases and 2 bases, there was a span of 9 bases. Germline CDR1 MNHNS, CDR2 SASEGT. The CDR3 protein is CASSEFRGNTGELFF. The CDR3 DNA follows: TGTGCCAGCAGTGAATTTCGGGGTAACACCGGGGAGCTGTTTTTT.

This clonotype was detected many times. The gene calls are TRBV12-3 or TRBV12-4 and TRBJ1-2; 10 bases map to TRBD1. The V segment lost 6 bases and the J segment 7 bases; nucleotides outside the gene matches: 11. The CDR3 is 15 residues long. The CDR3 sequence is CASSHSDRGRVGYTF. The CDR3 region has the DNA TGTGCCAGCAGCCATTCCGACAGGGGGCGGGTTGGCTACACCTTC.

The genes are TRBV20-1 and TRBJ2-5, with D perhaps being TRBD1 or TRBD2 (6 bases each). The CDR3 covers 13 residues. Germline loops: CDR1 DFQATT, CDR2 SNEGSKA (reference sequence). V lost 0 bases and J 5 bases, leaving 10 bases between the germline ends. CDR3: CSARDPGAETQYF. For the CDR3, the DNA is TGCAGTGCTAGAGATCCGGGGGCGGAGACCCAGTACTTC.

This clonotype was detected once. The gene calls are TRBV7-3 and TRBJ2-1; D is ambiguous. Trimming shortened V by 0 bases and J by 5 bases, and 17 bases separated the two germline ends. This CDR3 comprises 17 residues. Per the germline V gene, CDR1 is SGHTA and CDR2 is FQGTGA. CDR3 bases: TGTGCCAGCAGCTTAACGGGTGGAGCTACCCCCAACAATGAGCAGTTCTTC. It specifies CASSLTGGATPNNEQFF.

The rearrangement uses TRBV18 and TRBJ2-2, with TRBD1 identical over 7 bases. In germline, CDR1 is KGHSH, CDR2 LQKENI. The CDR3 has 14 amino acids. V trimming: 5 bases; J trimming: 4 bases; junction bases outside the gene matches: 4. CDR3 region: CASSTTGATGELFF. DNA for the CDR3: TGTGCCAGCTCAACTACAGGGGCCACCGGGGAGCTGTTTTTT.

The chain joins TRBV28 to TRBJ2-7; D possibly matches TRBD1 or TRBD2 (6 bases each). CDR3 size: 13 residues. Germline loops: CDR1 MDHEN, CDR2 SYDVKM. V lost 10 bases and J 2 bases, leaving 15 bases between the germline ends. The DNA of the CDR3 is TGTGCCACCACGACGGGGGCCACCTACGAGCAGTACTTC. As protein: CATTTGATYEQYF.